This TCR beta chain appears in the sequencing data of a study of vaccination effects on CD4 cells after COVID-19. Clones were sequenced by immunoSEQ multiplex PCR, and TCRdb holds only the in-frame ones, with some missing. The sample has 15,000 or so clones, 60% to 85% seen once. This clone was seen more than once but under ten times. The antigen remains undetermined. Study conclusions and caveats: Cross-reactivity toward common cold coronaviruses was confined to only 1 of 255 vaccine-induced clones in healthy vaccinees. In the study, convalescent patients were few, and early post-infection timepoints were absent.

The CDR3 sequence is 18 residues long. ViraFEST expansion of antigen-specific CD4+ T cells with viral peptide pools preceded sequencing. A 10-day culture period preceded the isolation of CD4+ T cells. Either the mRNA-1273 or the BNT162b2 vaccine was given to participants as two doses. Wells of more than 1.5 million PBMC each were grown with around 10 IU/ml IL-2 and approximately 9.6 ug/ml peptides. Specimen: CD4+ T cells from PBMCs cultured with HCoV-NL63 spike peptides, collected after COVID-19 vaccination. This TCR was sampled from a human donor who received a COVID-19 vaccine. The chain is built from TRBV21-1 and TRBJ1-2. TRBV21-1 is a pseudogene segment. This chain's CDR3 is CASSLKWRLRGSVYGYTF. CDR3 coding DNA: TGTGCCAGCAGCCTAAAATGGAGATTACGGGGCTCGGTATATGGCTACACCTTC.